The rows below give T cell receptor beta chains drawn from one sample of a study of T cell responses to AZD1222 COVID-19 vaccine. Clones were read by immunoSEQ multiplex PCR, and TCRdb kept only the in-frame ones, dropping some. The data contain 140,000 or so clones, around 84% of them singletons. This sample comprised peripheral blood, obtained 28 days after the second AZD1222 dose. Receptors originate from an adult who received the AZD1222 COVID-19 vaccine. CDR3s include the opening cysteine and the closing phenylalanine or tryptophan. The D gene is left open where the match is weak. Clone size is not always given. Where it is, it says once, few, many or a class for expanded clones.

j_call | v_call | d_call | clone_size | cdr3_nt | cdr3_aa
TRBJ2-2 | TRBV4-1 | TRBD2 | NA | TGCGCCAGCAGCCAAGTAGCGGGGAGGGACACCGGGGAGCTGTTTTTT | CASSQVAGRDTGELFF
TRBJ2-1 | TRBV6-5 | TRBD1 | NA | TGTGCCAGCCGGTGGACAGGGGTTGCCTACAATGAGCAGTTCTTC | CASRWTGVAYNEQFF
TRBJ1-3 | TRBV3-1/TRBV3-2 | NA | NA | TGTGCCAGCAGCCCCCGAGACTCTCGAAACCCTGGAAACACCATATATTTT | CASSPRDSRNPGNTIYF
TRBJ2-2 | TRBV27 | NA | NA | TGTGCCAGCCGGCTTTGGTCAGGGAGTACCGGGGAGCTGTTTTTT | CASRLWSGSTGELFF
TRBJ1-1 | TRBV30 | NA | NA | TGTGCCTGGAGTGTAAATGCTGAAGCTTTCTTT | CAWSVNAEAFF
TRBJ1-2 | TRBV5-1 | TRBD1 | NA | TGCGCCAGCAGCTCGACAGGGGACCCACTCTATGGCTACACCTTC | CASSSTGDPLYGYTF
TRBJ1-6 | TRBV19 | NA | few | TGTGCCAGCGCGACCCCGATCGGCTCCTATAATTCACCCCTCCACTTT | CASATPIGSYNSPLHF
TRBJ1-2 | TRBV4-1 | NA | once | TGCGCCAGCAGCCAAGATCATAGAAACTATGGCTACACCTTC | CASSQDHRNYGYTF
TRBJ2-7 | TRBV7-8 | TRBD2 | NA | TGTGCCAGCAGCTTAGTTGGGGGGGACGGGTACGAGCAGTACTTC | CASSLVGGDGYEQYF
TRBJ1-5 | TRBV16 | NA | NA | TGTGCCAGCAGCCAATCGGGGTTTAGCAATCAGCCCCAGCATTTT | CASSQSGFSNQPQHF
TRBJ2-7 | TRBV6-5 | NA | NA | TGTGCCAGCAGCCGGGGCACTACTCCAACCTACGAGCAGTACTTC | CASSRGTTPTYEQYF
TRBJ1-5 | TRBV30 | NA | NA | TGTGCCTGGAGTGTGGGGCTGGACCTAAGGGCCCAGCATTTT | CAWSVGLDLRAQHF
TRBJ2-3 | TRBV5-6 | NA | NA | TGTGCCAGCAGCTTCGCCTGGGACCCCATTAGGGATACGCAGTATTTT | CASSFAWDPIRDTQYF
TRBJ2-7 | TRBV27 | TRBD1 | NA | TGTGCCAGCACCCTGACAGGGAACTCCTACGAGCAGTACTTC | CASTLTGNSYEQYF
TRBJ2-3 | TRBV9 | NA | NA | TGTGCCAGCAGCCCGAGCGGGAGCACAGATACGCAGTATTTT | CASSPSGSTDTQYF
TRBJ2-1 | TRBV28 | NA | NA | TGTGCCAGCAGTTTATTCGGGGGAACTTACAATGAGCAGTTCTTC | CASSLFGGTYNEQFF
TRBJ2-1 | TRBV24-1 | TRBD2 | once | TGTGCCACCAGTCCGGGGGGGAGCTCCTACAATGAGCAGTTCTTC | CATSPGGSSYNEQFF
TRBJ2-1 | TRBV7-2 | TRBD2 | NA | TGTGCCAGCAGCCCCCCTAGCGGAGGAAACAATGAGCAGTTCTTC | CASSPPSGGNNEQFF
TRBJ2-2 | TRBV9 | TRBD2 | NA | TGTGCCAGCAGCCCCCGACTAGCGGGAGCGGTTCCCGGGGAGCTGTTTTTT | CASSPRLAGAVPGELFF
TRBJ2-1 | TRBV7-9 | TRBD2 | NA | TGTGCCAGCAGCTTGCCCAGCGGGAGGGCCAATGAGCAGTTCTTC | CASSLPSGRANEQFF
TRBJ2-3 | TRBV5-6 | NA | NA | TGTGCCAGCAGCATTTGGGGGGGGGCGAGCACAGATACGCAGTATTTT | CASSIWGGASTDTQYF
TRBJ2-5 | TRBV15 | TRBD2 | few | TGTGCCACCAGCCGTCTAGCGGGCGAAGAGACCCAGTACTTC | CATSRLAGEETQYF
TRBJ2-1 | TRBV7-7 | TRBD2 | NA | TGTGCTAGCAGCCCCTTCGCGGGAGTCGCCTACAATGAGCAGTTCTTC | CASSPFAGVAYNEQFF
TRBJ2-3 | TRBV28 | NA | NA | TGTGCCAGCAGCTCCTTTCGGGCCGCCACAGATACGCAGTATTTT | CASSSFRAATDTQYF
TRBJ2-3 | TRBV6-6 | NA | NA | TGTGCCAGCAGCCCTGCGCTGGGAGATACGCAGTATTTT | CASSPALGDTQYF
TRBJ2-1 | TRBV27 | NA | NA | TGTGCCAGCAAGGAACTTCTCTCCTACAATGAGCAGTTCTTC | CASKELLSYNEQFF
TRBJ2-1 | TRBV15 | TRBD2 | once | TGTGCCACCAGCAGAGGCCAGACTAGCGGGGGCTCGGAGTTCTTC | CATSRGQTSGGSEFF
TRBJ1-4 | TRBV5-1 | NA | NA | TGCGCCAGCAGCTTGACAGCCACTAATGAAAAACTGTTTTTT | CASSLTATNEKLFF
TRBJ2-1 | TRBV18 | NA | NA | TGTGCCAGCTCACCGAAGGGGAATGAGCAGTTCTTC | CASSPKGNEQFF
TRBJ1-2 | TRBV9 | TRBD1 | NA | TGTGCCAGCAGCGTAGCCATGGACAGGGTGGAGGGCTACACCTTC | CASSVAMDRVEGYTF
TRBJ1-4 | TRBV7-9 | NA | NA | TGTGCCAGCAGCTCTGGACTGAATGAAAAACTGTTTTTT | CASSSGLNEKLFF
TRBJ2-7 | TRBV13 | TRBD2 | once | TGTGCCAGCAGCTCACTAGCGTTCTCCTACGAGCAGTACTTC | CASSSLAFSYEQYF
TRBJ2-3 | TRBV19 | TRBD2 | once | TGTGCCAGTAGTATCTCTGGCGGGGGAATCACAGATACGCAGTATTTT | CASSISGGGITDTQYF
TRBJ2-2 | TRBV11-2 | TRBD2 | NA | TGTGCCAGCAGCTTAGTCCAAGCGGGGGGCTCTGCGGGGACCGGGGAGCTGTTTTTT | CASSLVQAGGSAGTGELFF
TRBJ1-2 | TRBV5-1 | NA | NA | TGCGCCAGCAGCCTTGACGACCTGGGGGGCTACACCTTC | CASSLDDLGGYTF
TRBJ1-4 | TRBV7-9 | NA | NA | TGTGCCAGCACCCTAGGACAGCTCCATGAAAAACTGTTTTTT | CASTLGQLHEKLFF
TRBJ2-1 | TRBV11-2 | NA | NA | TGTGCCAGCAGCCCCCTAGCCGATGAGCAGTTCTTC | CASSPLADEQFF
TRBJ1-6 | TRBV28 | NA | NA | TGTGCCAGCAGGTCCCACAAGAATTCACCCCTCCACTTT | CASRSHKNSPLHF
TRBJ1-2 | TRBV7-2 | NA | NA | TGTGCCAGCAGGTCGACGGCCACGTATGGCTACACCTTC | CASRSTATYGYTF
TRBJ2-2 | TRBV18 | TRBD2 | once | TGTGCCAGCTCGGGAAGACTAGCCCCTCCGAACACCGGGGAGCTGTTTTTT | CASSGRLAPPNTGELFF
TRBJ1-3 | TRBV5-8 | NA | NA | TGTGCCAGCAGCTTGGGGCGGGCTGACGGAAACACCATATATTTT | CASSLGRADGNTIYF
TRBJ1-5 | TRBV19 | NA | NA | TGTGCCACTAAAGTTGGTGGTCAGCCCCAGCATTTT | CATKVGGQPQHF